The 23 T cell receptor beta chains in this list originate from one sample, sequenced in a study of blood T cells in healthy people across ages. A second roughly 6 to 11 cycle PCR used barcoded and J-beta primers. MiXCR, run by TCRdb on the 5' RACE reads, gives a single entry per CDR3 protein. The data show about 680,000 distinct CDR3 sequences, 45% to 50% seen once. The sample was blood. Receptors were obtained from a woman aged 55-70 years in good health.

The chain combines TRBV7-2 with TRBJ2-7, with a weak D call TRBD2 (6 bases). The germline V gene has CDR1 SGHTA and CDR2 FQGNSA. Trimming shortened V by 5 bases and J by 0 bases, and 17 bases separated the two germline ends. The length of the CDR3 is 16 residues. CDR3 amino acids: CASSPSGSQSSYEQYF. The CDR3 region has the DNA TGTGCCAGCAGCCCCAGCGGGTCCCAGAGCTCCTACGAGCAGTACTTC.

This clonotype was detected a few times. The rearrangement links TRBV11-3 to TRBJ1-1; maybe TRBD1 (5 bases). This CDR3 is 13 amino acids long. V dropped 4 bases and J dropped 8 bases, with 14 bases sitting between them. Germline CDR1 SGHNT, CDR2 YENEEA. This chain's CDR3 is CASSYRSGQEAFF. CDR3 in DNA: TGTGCCAGCAGCTACCGATCCGGACAAGAAGCTTTCTTT.

The chain has TRBV20-1 and TRBJ2-7, with D uncertain. The CDR3 covers 13 residues. V was shortened by 5 bases and J by 4 bases, with 15 bases between the two germline ends. Germline V CDR1 and CDR2: DFQATT, SNEGSKA (reference sequence). CDR3: CSAAEGSWYEQYF. DNA for the CDR3: TGCAGTGCTGCCGAAGGGTCTTGGTACGAGCAGTACTTC.

The chain combines TRBV5-1 with TRBJ2-1, with D perhaps being TRBD1 or TRBD2 (5 bases each). Germline CDR1 reads SGHRS; CDR2 reads YFSETQ. Trimming took 4 bases from V and 4 from J, leaving 12 bases between them. This CDR3 comprises 14 residues. This CDR3 is CASSLGTRYNEQFF. CDR3 bases: TGCGCCAGCAGCCTAGGGACCCGATACAATGAGCAGTTCTTC.

This clonotype was seen at least ten times. The chain employs TRBV5-1 and TRBJ2-7, with 8 bases lining up with TRBD2. V was clipped by 0 bases and J by 7 bases; unmatched bases: 9. Looked up from germline, CDR1 is SGHRS and CDR2 is YFSETQ. The CDR3 covers 15 residues. CDR3 sequence reads: CASSLVSGSDNEQYF. The CDR3 region has the DNA TGCGCCAGCAGCTTGGTGAGCGGGAGTGACAATGAGCAGTACTTC. The variable domain in full, completed from reference TRBV5-1 and TRBJ2-7, reads KAGVTQTPRYLIKTRGQQVTLSCSPISGHRSVSWYQQTPGQGLQFLFEYFSETQRNKGNFPGRFSGRQFSNSRSEMNVSTLELGDSALYLCASSLVSGSDNEQYFGPGTRLTVT.

This chain uses TRBV5-4 with TRBJ1-6; the D is unclear. The germline V and J ends were trimmed by 2 bases and 0 bases, with 12 bases remaining between them. Germline V gene lookup returns CDR1 SGHNT and CDR2 YYREEE (reference sequence). CDR3 length: 17 amino acids. For the CDR3, the DNA is TGTGCCAGCAGCTTCGGCGGAATAAGCTCCTATAATTCACCCCTCCACTTT. Protein product: CASSFGGISSYNSPLHF.

The V and J genes are TRBV3-1 and TRBJ2-5; TRBD2 might be the D (6 bases). Germline CDR1 LGHDT, CDR2 YNNKEL (reference sequence). V was shortened by 6 bases and J by 1 base, with 9 bases between the two germline ends. There are 13 residues in the CDR3. CDR3 in amino acids: CASRGGAQETQYF. The CDR3, as DNA: TGTGCCAGCAGGGGAGGAGCCCAAGAGACCCAGTACTTC.

The chain is built from TRBV6-1 and TRBJ2-5, with 8 bases identical to TRBD1. The J call is doubtful: the DNA matches TRBJ2-7 better. The CDR3 is made up of 16 amino acids. Germline CDR1 reads MNHNS; CDR2 reads SASEGT. The CDR3, as DNA: TGTGCCAGCAGTGTCGACTTTGGACAGGGAAGCCACGAGCAGTACTTC. It translates to CASSVDFGQGSHEQYF.

The chain recombines TRBV12-3 or TRBV12-4 with TRBJ2-1; 8 bases fit TRBD2. J was trimmed by 1 base and V by 5 bases; bases with no gene match: 7. The length of the CDR3 is 16 residues. The CDR3 region is CASSTTLAESYNEQFF. The CDR3 DNA reads as TGTGCCAGCAGTACCACACTAGCGGAGTCCTACAATGAGCAGTTCTTC.

The rearrangement uses TRBV12-3 or TRBV12-4 and TRBJ2-2; D might be TRBD2 (5 bases). The CDR3 length is 13 residues. The V end was cut by 2 bases, the J end by 8 bases, with 9 bases between. This CDR3 is CASSLRGSGELFF. Here the CDR3 DNA reads TGTGCCAGCAGTTTACGGGGTTCTGGGGAGCTGTTTTTT.

V is TRBV15 and J is TRBJ1-4, with D unclear. CDR3 size: 13 residues. The germline V gene has CDR1 LNHNV and CDR2 YYDKDF (reference sequence). Trimming cost V 6 bases and J 10 bases, with 15 bases left between them. The CDR3 spells CATRFEAASKLFF. DNA of the CDR3: TGTGCCACCAGGTTCGAGGCGGCTTCAAAACTGTTTTTT.

The chain employs TRBV6-2 or TRBV6-3 and TRBJ1-1; perhaps TRBD1 as D (5 bases). V was cut by 7 bases and J by 0 bases, with 12 bases left in between. The CDR3 has 14 amino acids. Germline loops: CDR1 MNHEY, CDR2 SVGEGT. CDR3 sequence: CASIGATLNTEAFF. CDR3 nucleotides: TGTGCCAGCATCGGGGCAACCTTGAACACTGAAGCTTTCTTT.

This clonotype was counted between two and nine times. This sequence joins TRBV7-2 and TRBJ2-1; 7 nucleotides agree with TRBD1. J gave up 9 bases and V 5 bases, and 7 bases lay outside the gene matches. The germline CDR1 and CDR2 sequences are SGHTA and FQGNSA. The CDR3 has 13 residues. CDR3 sequence reads: CASSIRQGGEQFF. The CDR3 region has the DNA TGTGCCAGCAGCATCCGACAGGGTGGTGAGCAGTTCTTC.

Only a few counts were recorded for this clonotype. The rearrangement joins TRBV15 to TRBJ2-1; D is undetermined. The CDR3 runs 12 residues. The V gene's germline CDR1 is LNHNV and CDR2 YYDKDF (reference sequence). Trimming shortened V by 2 bases and J by 8 bases, and 7 bases separated the two germline ends. CDR3 nucleotides: TGTGCCACCAGCAGACCTAGAGATGAGCAGTTCTTC. Encoded protein: CATSRPRDEQFF.

This clonotype was found once. This chain links TRBV20-1 with TRBJ2-1, with 12 positions matching TRBD2. CDR3 length: 16 residues. From germline, CDR1 is DFQATT and CDR2 SNEGSKA (reference sequence). V shed 1 base and J 7 bases; nucleotides not matched to a gene: 8. CDR3 sequence (DNA): TGCAGTGCTAGAGCTAGCGGGAGGGCCGATGGGAATGAGCAGTTCTTC. Amino acid sequence: CSARASGRADGNEQFF.

The rearrangement uses TRBV15 and TRBJ2-1; D is possibly TRBD1 or TRBD2 (5 bases each). Trimming pared 6 bases from V and 2 bases from J, leaving 23 bases between. In germline, CDR1 is LNHNV, CDR2 YYDKDF (reference sequence). The CDR3 runs 18 residues. CDR3 residues: CATRDISGRRGTYNEQFF. In DNA, the CDR3 is TGTGCCACCAGGGACATCTCGGGACGTCGGGGAACCTACAATGAGCAGTTCTTC.

V usage is TRBV27 and J usage is TRBJ2-5; 10 nucleotides agree with TRBD1. CDR1 and CDR2 (germline): MNHEY, SMNVEV (reference sequence). Unmatched junction bases numbered 8, after V lost 4 bases and J lost 6 bases. This CDR3 has 15 residues. CDR3 nucleotides: TGTGCCAGCAGTTACGGGACAGGGGCGGCAAAGACCCAGTACTTC. This translates into CASSYGTGAAKTQYF.

The chain links TRBV3-1 to TRBJ2-5; D is ambiguous. This CDR3 comprises 12 residues. Trimming removed 0 bases at V and 11 bases at J, with 10 bases between. CDR1 and CDR2 from the germline V gene are LGHDT and YNNKEL (reference sequence). DNA of the CDR3: TGTGCCAGCAGCCAAGATATCAATGAGCAGTACTTC. Translation: CASSQDINEQYF.

V usage is TRBV7-2 and J usage is TRBJ2-1, with D unclear. V was trimmed by 5 bases and J by 8 bases, leaving 19 bases between them. This CDR3 region has 15 residues. CDR1 is SGHTA, CDR2 FQGNSA, per germline. The CDR3 is CASSARRAGDYEQFF. The CDR3 region has the DNA TGTGCCAGCAGCGCTCGACGAGCCGGTGACTATGAGCAGTTCTTC.

CDR3 coding DNA: TGTGCCAGCAGCCAAAAGGGCGCCGGTAATGAAAAACTGTTTTTT. Translated: CASSQKGAGNEKLFF. V is TRBV14 and J is TRBJ1-4; D not certain. This CDR3 contains 15 residues. V dropped 2 bases and J dropped 4 bases, with 11 bases sitting between them. Germline V gene lookup returns CDR1 SGHDN and CDR2 FVKESK.

The chain links TRBV7-6 to TRBJ2-7, with D possibly being TRBD1 (9 bases). Germline loops: CDR1 SGHVS, CDR2 FNYEAQ. CDR3 length: 20 amino acids. V dropped 5 bases and J dropped 4 bases, with 33 bases sitting between them. The CDR3 bases are TGTGCCAGCAGCCTACCCCCGGGACAGGGTGGAGGACTAGCAACGTACGAGCAGTACTTC. Protein: CASSLPPGQGGGLATYEQYF.

The chain has TRBV4-3 and TRBJ2-5; a possible D gene is TRBD2 (7 bases). V was cut by 2 bases and J by 11 bases, with 21 bases left in between. The CDR3 spans 15 residues. Germline lookup yields CDR1 LGHNA and CDR2 YSLEER. CDR3: CASSQFSGGGREQYF. The CDR3 DNA is TGCGCCAGCAGCCAATTCTCCGGCGGGGGCCGGGAGCAGTACTTC.

V gene TRBV4-2 combines with J gene TRBJ2-2, with D uncertain. CDR3 length: 14 residues. Trimming removed 5 bases at V and 2 bases at J, with 9 bases between. Per the germline V gene, CDR1 is LGHNA and CDR2 is YNFKEQ. The CDR3 protein is CASSWARNTGELFF. The DNA of the CDR3 is TGTGCCAGCAGCTGGGCTAGAAACACCGGGGAGCTGTTTTTT.